The 2 T cell receptor beta chains given below trace back to one sample, sequenced in a study of cytomegalovirus exposure and HLA in healthy donors. The primer mix had 60 Vbeta and 13 Jbeta primers. The repertoire was sequenced with immunoSEQ multiplex PCR; TCRdb's copy has only in-frame clones and lacks some. The profile covers 90,000 to 120,000 clones, with roughly 70% appearing a single time and about 15% taken by the ten largest. The sample comprised PBMCs. Receptor source: a woman between 40 and 55 years old in good health and CMV-seropositive.

J is TRBJ1-2 and V is TRBV5-1; 9 nucleotides align to TRBD1. The CDR3 consists of 18 residues. V shed 0 bases, J shed 4 bases, and the junction held 13 bases outside the gene matches. Germline V gives CDR1 SGHRS, CDR2 YFSETQ. The CDR3 protein is CASSLEGQGSPVGYGYTF. The CDR3 DNA is TGCGCCAGCAGCTTGGAGGGACAGGGCTCCCCCGTTGGCTATGGCTACACCTTC.

The V call is TRBV4-1, the J call TRBJ2-4, with no clear D. This CDR3 is built from 16 residues. Germline V gene data show CDR1 as MGHRA and CDR2 as YSYEKL. V gave up 4 bases and J gave up 0 bases, with 13 bases separating them. CDR3 in amino acids: CASSRTTVLAKNIQYF. The DNA of the CDR3 is TGCGCCAGCAGCCGCACCACAGTCCTAGCCAAAAACATTCAGTACTTC.